Following are 23 T cell receptor beta chains from one sample sequenced in a study of blood T cells in healthy people across ages. A sample-barcoded 5' primer and a J-beta primer mix were used in a second PCR of about 7 to 12 cycles. TCRdb re-called the 5' RACE reads through MiXCR, storing one row per CDR3 protein. The sample has 800,000 or so distinct CDR3 sequences, roughly 25% seen once. The same specimen was also included in a second study, on T cells of mothers and their children.

Sequencing was done on a sample of blood. These receptor sequences come from a boy aged 5-17 years in good health.

This clonotype was seen more than once but under ten times. This chain uses TRBV25-1 with TRBJ2-1, with D possibly matching TRBD1 (5 bases). Trimming pared 3 bases from V and 4 bases from J, leaving 19 bases between. The CDR3 is 17 amino acids. Germline V lookup: CDR1 MGHDK, CDR2 SYGVNS. The CDR3, as DNA: TGTGCCAGCAGTGAGATGGCAGGGATGGATCCTTACAATGAGCAGTTCTTC. Its translation: CASSEMAGMDPYNEQFF. Based on the CDR3 plus reference TRBV25-1 and TRBJ2-1, the full variable domain is EADIYQTPRYLVIGTGKKITLECSQTMGHDKMYWYQQDPGMELHLIHYSYGVNSTEKGDLSSESTVSRIRTEHFPLTLESARPSHTSQYLCASSEMAGMDPYNEQFFGPGTRLTVL.

The chain's CDR3 is CASSSSGRNYNEQFF. The CDR3 region has the DNA TGTGCCAGCAGTTCCAGCGGGAGGAACTACAATGAGCAGTTCTTC. This rearrangement joins TRBV28 to TRBJ2-1, with 9 bases matching TRBD2. Germline-derived CDR1 and CDR2 are MDHEN and SYDVKM. The V segment lost 4 bases and the J segment 3 bases; nucleotides outside the gene matches: 4. This CDR3 comprises 15 residues.

This clonotype was seen a handful of times. The gene calls are TRBV7-3 and TRBJ2-3, with a weak D call TRBD2 (6 bases). V lost 2 bases to trimming and J lost 13 bases, with 16 bases between them. CDR3 length: 13 amino acids. The germline V gene has CDR1 SGHTA and CDR2 FQGTGA. The CDR3 protein is CASSLGGGQGKYF. CDR3 DNA sequence: TGTGCCAGCAGCTTAGGGGGAGGCCAGGGAAAGTATTTT.

This clonotype has only a few counts. The gene calls are TRBV5-4 and TRBJ2-6, with 7 positions matching TRBD2. This CDR3 spans 15 amino acids. CDR1 and CDR2 (germline): SGHNT, YYREEE (reference sequence). V was clipped by 4 bases and J by 3 bases; unmatched bases: 4. The CDR3 bases are TGTGCCAGCAGCCCCCCGGGGGGTGGGGCCAACGTCCTGACTTTC. Amino acid sequence: CASSPPGGGANVLTF.

The CDR3 loop reads CASSLSFTVRRTYEQYF. The CDR3 DNA reads as TGTGCCAGCAGTTTATCTTTTACGGTCCGGAGAACCTACGAGCAGTACTTC. J is TRBJ2-7 and V is TRBV28; no reliable D call. CDR1 MDHEN and CDR2 SYDVKM come from the germline V gene. The CDR3 is 17 residues long. Trimming cost V 1 base and J 2 bases, with 18 bases left between them.

This clonotype showed up just a few times. The CDR3 DNA reads as TGTGCCAGCTACCCTGGGGGACAATCCCCCGCGGGCTATGGCTACACCTTC. It is translated as CASYPGGQSPAGYGYTF. The chain couples TRBV12-3 or TRBV12-4 to TRBJ1-2; D is possibly TRBD1 (6 bases). V lost 8 bases and J lost 4, with 26 bases in between. The CDR3 extends over 17 amino acids.

The rearrangement uses TRBV3-1 and TRBJ1-2, with D unresolved. The CDR3 covers 14 residues. Between the trimmed V and J ends, which lost 2 bases and 7 bases, there was a span of 14 bases. From germline, CDR1 is LGHDT and CDR2 YNNKEL (reference sequence). As DNA, the CDR3 is TGTGCCAGCAGCCAATCCTCAGGCATTCCTGGCTACACCTTC. This codes for CASSQSSGIPGYTF.

With regard to this clonotype: This CDR3 is missing its conserved last phenylalanine or tryptophan, likely due to a read error. The rearrangement links TRBV13 to TRBJ1-1; D is undetermined. The germline V gene encodes CDR1 PRHDT and CDR2 FYEKMQ (reference sequence). This CDR3 is built from 14 residues. The germline V and J ends were trimmed by 0 bases and 0 bases, with 5 bases remaining between them. The DNA for the CDR3 is TGTGCCAGCAGCTTAGGAGACATGAACACTGAAGCTTTCTCT. Protein sequence: CASSLGDMNTEAFS.

This clonotype appeared a few times. The V call is TRBV7-9, the J call TRBJ2-1; no reliable D call. Germline V gives CDR1 SEHNR, CDR2 FQNEAQ (reference sequence). The CDR3 covers 14 residues. V lost 0 bases and J lost 7, with 10 bases in between. CDR3 sequence reads: CASSLASGVNEQFF. Here the CDR3 DNA reads TGTGCCAGCAGCTTAGCTAGTGGAGTAAATGAGCAGTTCTTC.

The table lists this clonotype with a few counts. DNA for the CDR3: TGCAGTGCTAGAGATTGGGCAGATGATAACTATGGCTACACCTTC. Protein: CSARDWADDNYGYTF. The gene calls are TRBV20-1 and TRBJ1-2; D gene unclear. Deletions cut 0 bases from V and 1 base from J, with 12 bases between. Germline V gene lookup returns CDR1 DFQATT and CDR2 SNEGSKA (reference sequence). The CDR3 consists of 15 residues.

This clonotype was found a few times. This chain uses TRBV5-1 with TRBJ2-5; 11 nucleotides align to TRBD2. This CDR3 region has 17 residues. Losses at the gene ends were 1 base for V and 0 bases for J; bases not matched to a gene: 5. Germline lookup yields CDR1 SGHRS and CDR2 YFSETQ. The chain's CDR3 is CASSLWASGGYQETQYF. DNA of the CDR3: TGCGCCAGCAGCTTGTGGGCTAGCGGGGGGTACCAAGAGACCCAGTACTTC.

The V gene is TRBV28, the J gene TRBJ2-3; 12 bases are a match to TRBD2. Germline V gives CDR1 MDHEN, CDR2 SYDVKM. V was clipped by 7 bases and J by 0 bases; unmatched bases: 5. This CDR3 has 16 residues. The CDR3 DNA reads TGTGCCAGCACACCGGGGACTAGCGGGAGCACAGATACGCAGTATTTT. Protein product: CASTPGTSGSTDTQYF.

V gene TRBV6-1 combines with J gene TRBJ2-4; the D call may be TRBD1 or TRBD2 (5 bases each). This CDR3 has 18 amino acids. The V and J ends lost 3 bases and 3 bases respectively, with 21 bases between them. Germline V gene sequence: CDR1 MNHNS, CDR2 SASEGT. The CDR3 region is CASSEFKGTLQVKNIQYF. The CDR3 DNA reads as TGTGCCAGCAGTGAGTTTAAAGGGACCCTTCAGGTCAAAAACATTCAGTACTTC.

As regards this clonotype: One junction end disagrees with the germline gene, perhaps due to a read error. This chain joins TRBV9 and TRBJ1-4, with 9 bases fitting TRBD1. The germline gives CDR1 SGDLS, CDR2 YYNGEE. This CDR3 spans 14 amino acids. The CDR3: CANSVGTGSEKLFF. The CDR3 DNA sequence: TGTGCCAACAGCGTAGGGACAGGGAGTGAAAAACTGTTTTTT.

This clonotype was found a few times. This chain uses TRBV6-6 with TRBJ2-5, with unresolved D. The end of the DNA fits TRBJ2-7 better, so the J call may be wrong. The germline V gene has CDR1 MNHNY and CDR2 SVGAGI (reference sequence). The CDR3 has 11 amino acids. CDR3 sequence: CATRHSYEQYF. The CDR3 DNA reads as TGTGCCACTCGGCACTCCTACGAGCAGTACTTC.

The genes are TRBV6-2 or TRBV6-3 and TRBJ1-5; 7 nucleotides match TRBD1. The CDR3 runs 20 residues. After removal of 0 bases from V and 5 bases from J, the junction contained 19 bases not matched to a gene. Germline CDR1 reads MNHEY; CDR2 reads SVGEGT. This chain's CDR3 is CASSYSIGVGGDPGDQPQHF. Written as DNA, the CDR3 is TGTGCCAGCAGTTACTCGATTGGGGTAGGGGGCGACCCTGGGGATCAGCCCCAGCATTTT.

This clonotype was observed many times. This sequence joins TRBV28 and TRBJ2-7, with a tentative D call TRBD2 (5 bases). The V gene lost 2 bases and the J gene lost 3 bases, with 8 bases spanning the gap. The CDR3 totals 13 residues. Germline-derived CDR1 and CDR2 are MDHEN and SYDVKM. Here the CDR3 reads CASSLRGNYEQYF. DNA for the CDR3: TGTGCCAGCAGTTTACGGGGTAACTACGAGCAGTACTTC.

The chain couples TRBV7-9 to TRBJ2-5; 7 positions agree with TRBD2. The V and J ends lost 5 bases and 4 bases, in that order; junction bases with no gene match: 7. The CDR3 extends over 14 amino acids. CDR1 and CDR2 from the germline V gene are SEHNR and FQNEAQ (reference sequence). CDR3 region: CASSPQTSLETQYF. In DNA form, the CDR3 reads TGTGCCAGCAGCCCGCAGACTAGCCTAGAGACCCAGTACTTC. The whole variable domain, filled in from reference TRBV7-9 and TRBJ2-5, reads DTGVSQNPRHKITKRGQNVTFRCDPISEHNRLYWYRQTLGQGPEFLTYFQNEAQLEKSRLLSDRFSAERPKGSFSTLEIQRTEQGDSAMYLCASSPQTSLETQYFGPGTRLLVL.

The J gene is TRBJ1-5, the V gene TRBV15; TRBD1 might be the D (6 bases). The V and J ends lost 3 bases and 0 bases respectively, with 9 bases between them. There are 15 residues in the CDR3. From germline, CDR1 is LNHNV and CDR2 YYDKDF (reference sequence). The CDR3 nucleotides are TGTGCCACCAGCAGCAGGGGCAATAGCAATCAGCCCCAGCATTTT. This sequence encodes CATSSRGNSNQPQHF.

In DNA form, the CDR3 reads TGCAGTGCTAACCTCCTCCCGGGACAGGGGGGGGCCGGAGATGGCTACACCTTC. As protein: CSANLLPGQGGAGDGYTF. This rearrangement joins TRBV20-1 to TRBJ1-2, with 11 bases identical to TRBD1. The germline CDR1 and CDR2 sequences are DFQATT and SNEGSKA (reference sequence). CDR3 length: 18 amino acids. Losses at the gene ends were 4 bases for V and 6 bases for J; bases not matched to a gene: 19.

V and J are TRBV6-5 and TRBJ2-5; D is undetermined. CDR3 size: 13 residues. The germline V gene has CDR1 MNHEY and CDR2 SVGAGI. The V end lost 0 bases, the J end lost 5 bases, and 7 bases lay between the germline ends. The CDR3 loop is CASSYSVGETQYF. The CDR3, as DNA: TGTGCCAGCAGTTACTCCGTTGGCGAGACCCAGTACTTC.

This sequence joins TRBV2 and TRBJ2-7, with 10 bases lining up with TRBD1. Germline CDR1 SNHLY, CDR2 FYNNEI. This CDR3 comprises 14 residues. V lost 4 bases, J lost 5 bases, and 5 bases stayed unmatched. DNA for the CDR3: TGTGCCAGCAGTGGGGACAGGGGAGTCCACGAGCAGTACTTC. It specifies CASSGDRGVHEQYF. The complete variable domain, with remaining parts taken from reference TRBV2 and TRBJ2-7, reads EPEVTQTPSHQVTQMGQEVILRCVPISNHLYFYWYRQILGQKVEFLVSFYNNEISEKSEIFDDQFSVERPDGSNFTLKIRSTKLEDSAMYFCASSGDRGVHEQYFGPGTRLTVT.

This clonotype was seen only a few times. J is TRBJ2-1 and V is TRBV7-8, with TRBD2 matching 11 bases. With V trimmed by 6 bases and J by 4 bases, 8 bases remained unmatched. The CDR3 runs to 16 residues. The V gene's germline CDR1 is SGHVS and CDR2 FQNEAQ. The CDR3 DNA reads TGTGCCAGCAGTACTAGCGGGGGAAAGCGTTACAATGAGCAGTTCTTC. Its protein product is CASSTSGGKRYNEQFF.